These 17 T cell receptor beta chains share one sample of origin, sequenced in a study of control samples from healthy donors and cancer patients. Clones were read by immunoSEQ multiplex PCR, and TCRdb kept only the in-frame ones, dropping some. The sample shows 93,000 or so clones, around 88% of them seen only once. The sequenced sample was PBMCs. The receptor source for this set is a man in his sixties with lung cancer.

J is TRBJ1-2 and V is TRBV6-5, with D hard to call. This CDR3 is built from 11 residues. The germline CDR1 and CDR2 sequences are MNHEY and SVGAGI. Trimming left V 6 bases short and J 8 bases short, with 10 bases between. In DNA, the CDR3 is TGTGCCAGCAGGACCGTGGGGGGCTACACCTTC. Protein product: CASRTVGGYTF.

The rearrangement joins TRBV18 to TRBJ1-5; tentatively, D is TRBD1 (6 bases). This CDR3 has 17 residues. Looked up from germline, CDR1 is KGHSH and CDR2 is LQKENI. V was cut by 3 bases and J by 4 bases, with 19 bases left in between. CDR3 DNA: TGTGCCAGCTCACCGGACCGGACAGATCCCCGGAATCAGCCCCAGCATTTT. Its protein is CASSPDRTDPRNQPQHF.

As DNA, the CDR3 is TGCGCCAGCAGTGACCATTTGGGGCGGGAGACCCAGTACTTC. Protein product: CASSDHLGRETQYF. The chain recombines TRBV10-1 with TRBJ2-5; possibly TRBD1 for D (5 bases). This CDR3 spans 14 amino acids. Between the trimmed V and J ends, which lost 3 bases and 5 bases, there was a span of 13 bases. Germline values: CDR1 WNHNN, CDR2 SYGVQD (reference sequence).

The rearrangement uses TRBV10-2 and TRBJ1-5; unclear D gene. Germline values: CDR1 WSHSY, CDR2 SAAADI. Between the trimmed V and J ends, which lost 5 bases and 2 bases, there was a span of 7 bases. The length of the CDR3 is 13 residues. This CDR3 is CASSTSGNQPQHF. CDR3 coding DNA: TGCGCCAGCAGTACGAGTGGCAATCAGCCCCAGCATTTT.

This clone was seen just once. CDR3 coding DNA: TGTGCCAGCAGCTTAGTACGGTACAATCAGCCCCAGCATTTT. Protein product: CASSLVRYNQPQHF. V and J are TRBV7-2 and TRBJ1-5; no reliable D call. From germline, CDR1 is SGHTA and CDR2 FQGNSA. The CDR3 is 14 amino acids. Trimming took off 1 base at V and 3 bases at J, with 7 bases between the two ends.

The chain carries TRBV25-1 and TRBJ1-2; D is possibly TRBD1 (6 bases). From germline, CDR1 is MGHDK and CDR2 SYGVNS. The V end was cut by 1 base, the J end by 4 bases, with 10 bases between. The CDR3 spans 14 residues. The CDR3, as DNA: TGTGCCAGCAGTGAATCTGGGGGCACCTATGGCTACACCTTC. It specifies CASSESGGTYGYTF.

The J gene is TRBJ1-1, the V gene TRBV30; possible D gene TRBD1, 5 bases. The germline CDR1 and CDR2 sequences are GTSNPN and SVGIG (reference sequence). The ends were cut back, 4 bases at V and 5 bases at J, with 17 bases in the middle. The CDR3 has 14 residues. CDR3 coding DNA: TGTGCCTGGACCGGGGGAGGATCAAGGACTGAAGCTTTCTTT. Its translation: CAWTGGGSRTEAFF.

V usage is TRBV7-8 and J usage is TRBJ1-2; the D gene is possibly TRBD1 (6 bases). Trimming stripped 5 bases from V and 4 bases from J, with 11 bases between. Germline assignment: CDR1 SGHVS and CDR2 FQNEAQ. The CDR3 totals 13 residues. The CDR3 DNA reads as TGTGCCAGCAGCCTCCCGGACAGCTATGGCTACACCTTC. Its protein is CASSLPDSYGYTF.

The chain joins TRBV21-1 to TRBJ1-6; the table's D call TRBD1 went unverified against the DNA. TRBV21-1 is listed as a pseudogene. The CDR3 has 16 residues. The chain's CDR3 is CASSKGGTGSNSPLHF. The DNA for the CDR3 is TGTGCCAGCAGCAAAGGTGGGACAGGGAGTAATTCACCCCTCCACTTT.

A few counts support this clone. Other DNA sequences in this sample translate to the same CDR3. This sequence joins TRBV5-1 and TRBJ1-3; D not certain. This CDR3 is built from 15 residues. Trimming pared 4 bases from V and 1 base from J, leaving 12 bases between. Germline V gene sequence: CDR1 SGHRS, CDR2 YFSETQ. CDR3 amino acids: CASSPGRVSGNTIYF. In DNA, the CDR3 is TGCGCCAGCAGCCCCGGTCGGGTATCTGGAAACACCATATATTTT. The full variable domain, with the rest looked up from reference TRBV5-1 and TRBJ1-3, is KAGVTQTPRYLIKTRGQQVTLSCSPISGHRSVSWYQQTPGQGLQFLFEYFSETQRNKGNFPGRFSGRQFSNSRSEMNVSTLELGDSALYLCASSPGRVSGNTIYFGEGSWLTVV.

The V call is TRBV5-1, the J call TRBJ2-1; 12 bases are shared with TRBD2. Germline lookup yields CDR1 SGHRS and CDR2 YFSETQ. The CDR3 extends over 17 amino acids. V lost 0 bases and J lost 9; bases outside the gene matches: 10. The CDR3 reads CASSLAPVTSGGSEQFF. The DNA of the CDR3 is TGCGCCAGCAGCTTGGCCCCAGTGACTAGCGGGGGTTCTGAGCAGTTCTTC.

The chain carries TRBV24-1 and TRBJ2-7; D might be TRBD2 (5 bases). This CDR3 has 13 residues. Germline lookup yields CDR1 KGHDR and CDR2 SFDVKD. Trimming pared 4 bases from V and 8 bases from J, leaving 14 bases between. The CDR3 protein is CATSDAQSGKQYF. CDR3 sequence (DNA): TGTGCCACCAGTGACGCCCAGAGCGGAAAGCAGTACTTC.

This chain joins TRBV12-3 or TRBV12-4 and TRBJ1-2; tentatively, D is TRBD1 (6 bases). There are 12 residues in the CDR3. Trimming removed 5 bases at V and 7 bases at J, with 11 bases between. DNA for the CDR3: TGTGCCAGCAGTCTCGCACAGGGTGGCTACACCTTC. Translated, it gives CASSLAQGGYTF.

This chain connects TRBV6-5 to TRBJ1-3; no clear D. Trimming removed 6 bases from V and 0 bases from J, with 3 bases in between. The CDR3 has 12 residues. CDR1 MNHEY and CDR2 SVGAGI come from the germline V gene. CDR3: CASRSSGNTIYF. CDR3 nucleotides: TGTGCCAGCAGGAGCTCTGGAAACACCATATATTTT.

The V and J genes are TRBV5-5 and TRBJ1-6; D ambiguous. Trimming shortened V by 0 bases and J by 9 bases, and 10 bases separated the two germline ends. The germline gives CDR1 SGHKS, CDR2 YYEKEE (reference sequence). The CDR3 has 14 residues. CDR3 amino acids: CASSLAAAGSPLHF. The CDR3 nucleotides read TGTGCCAGCAGCTTGGCCGCGGCCGGTTCACCCCTCCACTTT. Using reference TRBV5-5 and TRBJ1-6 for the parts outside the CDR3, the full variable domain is DAGVTQSPTHLIKTRGQQVTLRCSPISGHKSVSWYQQVLGQGPQFIFQYYEKEERGRGNFPDRFSARQFPNYSSELNVNALLLGDSALYLCASSLAAAGSPLHFGNGTRLTVT.

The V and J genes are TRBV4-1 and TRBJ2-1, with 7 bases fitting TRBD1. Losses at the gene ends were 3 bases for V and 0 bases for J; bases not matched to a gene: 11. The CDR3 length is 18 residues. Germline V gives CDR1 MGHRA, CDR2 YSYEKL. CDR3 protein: CASSQRLQGISSYNEQFF. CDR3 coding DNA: TGCGCCAGCAGCCAGCGTCTACAGGGGATTAGCTCCTACAATGAGCAGTTCTTC.

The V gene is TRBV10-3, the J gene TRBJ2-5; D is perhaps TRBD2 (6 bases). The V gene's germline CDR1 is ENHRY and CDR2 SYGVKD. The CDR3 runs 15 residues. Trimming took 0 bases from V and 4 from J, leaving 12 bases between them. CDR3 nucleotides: TGTGCCATCAGTGAGTCGTCCCGGGAGCTAGAGACCCAGTACTTC. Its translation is CAISESSRELETQYF.